Included here is one T cell receptor (beta chain) sequence, with context. Its antigen is unidentified. The record originates from a study of blood T cells in healthy people across ages. A second roughly 6 to 11 cycle PCR used barcoded and J-beta primers. The yield of each sample was at least 3 million CDR3-containing paired-end reads. TCRdb used MiXCR to reprocess the 5' RACE reads, holding one entry per CDR3 protein. The sample lists 850,000 or so distinct CDR3 sequences, more than 25% seen once, with 15% to 20% in the top ten. Study conclusions and caveats: TCR beta diversity per million T cells fell roughly linearly with age. TCR beta diversity was tightly associated with the proportion of naive T cells.

This sequence was found in a woman older than 75 in good health. The sequenced sample was blood.

CDR3 amino acids: CAISATEANTEAFF. Here the CDR3 DNA reads TGTGCCATCAGCGCGACAGAGGCGAACACTGAAGCTTTCTTT. The V gene is TRBV10-3, the J gene TRBJ1-1; possibly TRBD1 for D (5 bases). The CDR3 has 14 amino acids. Trimming left V 6 bases short and J 1 base short, with 12 bases between. The V gene's germline CDR1 is ENHRY and CDR2 SYGVKD.